These 24 T cell receptor beta chains came from one sample sequenced in a study of T cell responses to AZD1222 COVID-19 vaccine. Clones were read by immunoSEQ multiplex PCR, and TCRdb kept only the in-frame ones, dropping some. The sample yields around 110,000 clones, almost 95% seen once. Source: peripheral blood, taken on day 0 of AZD1222 vaccination. These receptors were taken from an adult in good health.

A few counts support this clone. The chain uses TRBV13 and TRBJ2-3, with 8 positions matching TRBD2. The V gene's germline CDR1 is PRHDT and CDR2 FYEKMQ (reference sequence). The CDR3 covers 15 residues. V shed 5 bases, J shed 4 bases, and the junction held 8 bases outside the gene matches. CDR3 region: CASSPGLVRADTQYF. The CDR3 DNA is TGTGCCAGCAGCCCGGGACTAGTGAGAGCAGATACGCAGTATTTT. Combining the CDR3 with reference TRBV13 and TRBJ2-3 gives the whole variable domain AAGVIQSPRHLIKEKRETATLKCYPIPRHDTVYWYQQGPGQDPQFLISFYEKMQSDKGSIPDRFSAQQFSDYHSELNMSSLELGDSALYFCASSPGLVRADTQYFGPGTRLTVL.

The chain recombines TRBV29-1 with TRBJ1-1; 9 nucleotides match TRBD1. Germline V gene sequence: CDR1 SQVTM, CDR2 ANQGSEA. J gave up 8 bases and V 7 bases, and 5 bases lay outside the gene matches. This CDR3 region has 11 residues. Here the CDR3 reads CSGRDRAEAFF. The CDR3 bases are TGCAGCGGCCGGGACAGGGCGGAAGCTTTCTTT.

V gene TRBV2 combines with J gene TRBJ1-2, with 7 bases matching TRBD1. From germline, CDR1 is SNHLY and CDR2 FYNNEI. V shed 3 bases, J shed 7 bases, and the junction held 8 bases outside the gene matches. This CDR3 contains 14 residues. CDR3 in amino acids: CASSESGWDSGYTF. CDR3 coding DNA: TGTGCCAGCAGTGAGTCAGGTTGGGACAGTGGCTACACCTTC.

The J gene is TRBJ1-2, the V gene TRBV18; 10 bases match TRBD1. Germline values: CDR1 KGHSH, CDR2 LQKENI. The CDR3 extends over 16 amino acids. J gave up 3 bases and V 0 bases, and 4 bases lay outside the gene matches. Here the CDR3 reads CASSPPGTGAYYGYTF. The CDR3, as DNA: TGTGCCAGCTCACCACCGGGGACAGGGGCCTACTATGGCTACACCTTC.

The chain combines TRBV7-9 with TRBJ2-3, with 10 bases fitting TRBD2. Germline V gene lookup returns CDR1 SEHNR and CDR2 FQNEAQ (reference sequence). With 4 bases clipped from V and 5 bases from J, the junction kept 9 bases outside the gene matches. This CDR3 is built from 16 residues. The CDR3 nucleotides read TGTGCCAGCAGCTCAACGACTAGCGGGCGTCTAGATACGCAGTATTTT. Translated, it gives CASSSTTSGRLDTQYF.

The V gene is TRBV9, the J gene TRBJ1-5, with D maybe TRBD1 (6 bases). CDR1 and CDR2 (germline): SGDLS, YYNGEE. Trimming cost V 4 bases and J 2 bases, with 13 bases left between them. CDR3 size: 15 residues. CDR3 coding DNA: TGTGCCAGCAGCAAGAGGGGGGAAGGCAATCAGCCCCAGCATTTT. This encodes CASSKRGEGNQPQHF.

J is TRBJ1-4 and V is TRBV27; D possibly corresponds to TRBD1 (5 bases). The CDR3 is made up of 12 amino acids. Trimming pared 3 bases from V and 13 bases from J, leaving 12 bases between. CDR1 is MNHEY and CDR2 is SMNVEV in the germline V gene (reference sequence). The CDR3 nucleotides are TGTGCCAGCAGTTTTCGTGAAGGGACACTGTTTTTT. As protein: CASSFREGTLFF.

The gene calls are TRBV5-1 and TRBJ2-5; no clear D. With 0 bases removed from V and 5 bases from J, the gap between germline ends came to 14 bases. Germline values: CDR1 SGHRS, CDR2 YFSETQ. This CDR3 region has 15 residues. CDR3 in amino acids: CASSLVPGTEETQYF. The CDR3 nucleotides read TGCGCCAGCAGCTTGGTCCCGGGCACCGAGGAGACCCAGTACTTC.

The V gene is TRBV12-3 or TRBV12-4, the J gene TRBJ1-1; D is undetermined. The CDR3 spans 13 residues. V was shortened by 11 bases and J by 0 bases, with 13 bases between the two germline ends. The CDR3 loop is CACQRVMNTEAFF. Written as DNA, the CDR3 is TGTGCCTGCCAAAGGGTGATGAACACTGAAGCTTTCTTT.

The rearrangement links TRBV12-3 or TRBV12-4 to TRBJ1-2; D gene ambiguous. The CDR3 runs to 13 residues. The V and J ends lost 6 bases and 0 bases respectively, with 8 bases between them. The CDR3 spells CASSPLANYGYTF. As DNA, the CDR3 is TGTGCCAGCAGCCCGCTCGCTAACTATGGCTACACCTTC.

The chain links TRBV5-1 to TRBJ2-1, with 10 bases identical to TRBD2. The CDR3 runs 14 residues. Germline loops: CDR1 SGHRS, CDR2 YFSETQ. The V gene end was trimmed by 2 bases and the J gene end by 6 bases; junction bases not matched to a gene: 2. DNA of the CDR3: TGCGCCAGCAGCTTACGGACTAGCGGCAATGAGCAGTTCTTC. This sequence encodes CASSLRTSGNEQFF.

The V gene is TRBV13, the J gene TRBJ2-7; TRBD1 aligns across 10 bases. This CDR3 is built from 15 residues. Looked up from germline, CDR1 is PRHDT and CDR2 is FYEKMQ (reference sequence). With 5 bases clipped from V and 2 bases from J, the junction kept 6 bases outside the gene matches. This chain's CDR3 is CASSKRGQGTYEQYV. The CDR3 DNA reads TGTGCCAGCAGCAAGCGGGGACAGGGGACCTACGAGCAGTACGTC.

The J gene is TRBJ2-7, the V gene TRBV7-9; the D is unclear. CDR3 length: 13 residues. CDR1 and CDR2 (germline): SEHNR, FQNEAQ (reference sequence). V was clipped by 0 bases and J by 5 bases, with 8 bases between them. The CDR3 protein is CASSLAPAHEQYF. The DNA for the CDR3 is TGTGCCAGCAGCTTAGCCCCCGCACACGAGCAGTACTTC.

J is TRBJ2-1 and V is TRBV5-4; TRBD2 agrees at 10 bases. Germline V gene data show CDR1 as SGHNT and CDR2 as YYREEE (reference sequence). The V gene end was trimmed by 4 bases and the J gene end by 4 bases; junction bases not matched to a gene: 8. This CDR3 has 16 residues. CDR3 sequence: CASSEAGGQSYNEQFF. The CDR3 DNA reads as TGTGCCAGCAGCGAAGCGGGAGGGCAGAGTTACAATGAGCAGTTCTTC.

Details on this clone: One end of the junction is discordant with germline, which a read error may explain. CDR3 coding DNA: TGTGCCATCAGGTCAGACTCCTTCAATGAGCAGTTCTTC. Translation gives CAIRSDSFNEQFF. The chain joins TRBV10-3 to TRBJ2-1; D gene ambiguous. The CDR3 loop spans 13 amino acids. Germline CDR1 and CDR2: ENHRY and SYGVKD.

The chain uses TRBV5-8 and TRBJ2-5, with D possibly matching TRBD2 (5 bases). This CDR3 region has 14 residues. The V and J ends lost 4 bases and 2 bases respectively, with 12 bases between them. Looked up from germline, CDR1 is SGHTS and CDR2 is YDEGEE. The CDR3 here is CASSLGLFQETQYF. CDR3 DNA sequence: TGTGCCAGCAGCCTCGGACTGTTTCAAGAGACCCAGTACTTC.

This clone was seen once. The chain recombines TRBV24-1 with TRBJ2-1; no definite D call. V lost 0 bases to trimming and J lost 0 bases, with 2 bases between them. The germline CDR1 and CDR2 sequences are KGHDR and SFDVKD. The CDR3 covers 14 residues. The chain's CDR3 is CATSDLHSYNEQFF. The CDR3 DNA reads as TGTGCCACCAGTGATTTGCACTCCTACAATGAGCAGTTCTTC.

V and J are TRBV7-3 and TRBJ1-6; D might be TRBD1 (6 bases). The V and J ends lost 1 base and 10 bases respectively, with 17 bases between them. CDR1 is SGHTA and CDR2 is FQGTGA in the germline V gene. CDR3 length: 16 residues. The chain's CDR3 is CASSLRSPGEGSPLHF. CDR3 nucleotide sequence: TGTGCCAGCAGCTTAAGGAGTCCAGGGGAAGGATCACCCCTCCACTTT.

A note on this clone: A junction boundary mismatches the germline segment, possibly from a read error. The rearrangement joins TRBV2 to TRBJ2-2, with 10 bases fitting TRBD2. The CDR3 runs to 19 residues. Germline V gene sequence: CDR1 SNHLY, CDR2 FYNNEI. The CDR3 loop reads CASSQARSGRAYDTGELFF. The CDR3 DNA follows: TGTGCCAGCAGTCAAGCGAGGAGCGGGAGGGCGTATGACACCGGGGAGCTGTTTTTT.

This chain joins TRBV13 and TRBJ2-1; 7 nucleotides line up with TRBD1. The CDR3 runs 13 residues. The trim removed 5 bases at V and 7 bases at J, leaving 5 bases unmatched. Per germline, CDR1 PRHDT and CDR2 FYEKMQ (reference sequence). The CDR3: CASSLQQGNEQFF. The CDR3 bases are TGTGCCAGCAGCCTCCAACAGGGGAATGAGCAGTTCTTC.

The rearrangement links TRBV7-9 to TRBJ1-1; D is uncertain. Trimming removed 2 bases at V and 7 bases at J, with 11 bases between. The CDR3 covers 13 residues. Germline values: CDR1 SEHNR, CDR2 FQNEAQ (reference sequence). The CDR3 is CASSLIGTNEAFF. The DNA for the CDR3 is TGTGCCAGCAGCTTAATAGGTACTAATGAAGCTTTCTTT.

The CDR3 protein is CASRDGLRGAFF. Here the CDR3 DNA reads TGTGCCAGCAGGGATGGTTTACGGGGGGCTTTCTTT. V gene TRBV3-1 (or the pseudogene TRBV3-2) combines with J gene TRBJ1-1, with D possibly TRBD1 on 5 matching bases. The length of the CDR3 is 12 residues. Germline CDR1 is LGHDT and CDR2 is YNNKEL (reference sequence). Trimming pared 6 bases from V and 11 bases from J, leaving 16 bases between.

The rearrangement links TRBV27 to TRBJ1-4; TRBD1 might be the D (5 bases). The CDR3 is made up of 17 amino acids. From germline, CDR1 is MNHEY and CDR2 SMNVEV (reference sequence). The V and J ends lost 3 bases and 0 bases respectively, with 14 bases between them. As DNA, the CDR3 is TGTGCCAGCAGTTTGGGACGCCCTGGGGCAACTAATGAAAAACTGTTTTTT. This codes for CASSLGRPGATNEKLFF.

The CDR3 loop reads CASSLRGNYGYTF. In DNA form, the CDR3 reads TGTGCCAGCAGTTTGCGGGGGAACTATGGCTACACCTTC. V is TRBV6-6 and J is TRBJ1-2; D is perhaps TRBD1 (5 bases). The CDR3 extends over 13 amino acids. Trimming stripped 4 bases from V and 2 bases from J, with 8 bases between. Germline V gene data show CDR1 as MNHNY and CDR2 as SVGAGI (reference sequence).